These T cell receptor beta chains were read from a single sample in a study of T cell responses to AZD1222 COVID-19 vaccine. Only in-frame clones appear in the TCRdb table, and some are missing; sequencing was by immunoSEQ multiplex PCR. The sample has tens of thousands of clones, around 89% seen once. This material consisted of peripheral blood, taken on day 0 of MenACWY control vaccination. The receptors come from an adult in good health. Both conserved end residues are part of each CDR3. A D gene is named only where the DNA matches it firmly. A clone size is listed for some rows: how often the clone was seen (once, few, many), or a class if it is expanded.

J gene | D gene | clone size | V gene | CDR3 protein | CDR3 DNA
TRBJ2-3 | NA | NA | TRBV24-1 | CATSDGTDTQYF | TGTGCCACCAGTGATGGCACAGATACGCAGTATTTT
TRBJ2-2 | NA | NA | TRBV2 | CASSKYPPTGFGAGELFF | NA
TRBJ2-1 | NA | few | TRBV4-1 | CASSQELWNEQFF | TGCGCCAGCAGCCAAGAATTGTGGAATGAGCAGTTCTTC
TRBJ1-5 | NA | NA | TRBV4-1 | CASSQDLDSSAPQHF | TGCGCCAGCAGCCAAGATCTAGACAGCTCAGCGCCCCAGCATTTT
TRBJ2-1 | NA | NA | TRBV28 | CASSPGGGRPNEQFF | TGTGCCAGCAGCCCCGGAGGAGGTAGGCCCAATGAGCAGTTCTTC
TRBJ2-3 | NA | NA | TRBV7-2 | CASSLGQSRTDTQYF | TGTGCCAGCAGCCTCGGACAGTCGCGCACAGATACGCAGTATTTT
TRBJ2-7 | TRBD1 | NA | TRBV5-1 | CASSLVDRGNYEQYF | TGCGCCAGCAGCTTGGTCGACAGGGGGAACTACGAGCAGTACTTC
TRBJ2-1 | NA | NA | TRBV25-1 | CASSDDGGGSYNEQFF | TGTGCCAGCAGTGATGACGGAGGGGGCTCCTACAATGAGCAGTTCTTC
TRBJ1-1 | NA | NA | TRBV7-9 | CASSVWTNPPNTEAFF | TGTGCCAGCAGCGTTTGGACAAACCCACCGAACACTGAAGCTTTCTTT
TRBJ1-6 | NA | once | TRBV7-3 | CASSPRAGDSPLHF | TGTGCCAGCAGCCCCCGGGCAGGAGATTCACCCCTCCACTTT
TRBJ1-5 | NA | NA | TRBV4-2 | CASSQVWGSLPQHF | TGTGCCAGCAGCCAAGTATGGGGATCACTTCCCCAGCATTTT
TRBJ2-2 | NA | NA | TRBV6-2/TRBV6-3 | CASSYSPGLGFTGELFF | TGTGCCAGCAGTTACTCGCCGGGACTGGGCTTCACCGGGGAGCTGTTTTTT
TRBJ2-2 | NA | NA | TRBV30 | CAWSVLDWERAGELFF | TGTGCCTGGAGTGTACTGGACTGGGAAAGGGCCGGGGAGCTGTTTTTT
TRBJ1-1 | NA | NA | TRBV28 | CASRKGGANTEAFF | TGTGCCAGCAGAAAGGGCGGGGCGAACACTGAAGCTTTCTTT
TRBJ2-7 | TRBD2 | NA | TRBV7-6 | CASSATSGSGYEQYF | TGTGCCAGCAGCGCCACTAGCGGGAGCGGGTACGAGCAGTACTTC
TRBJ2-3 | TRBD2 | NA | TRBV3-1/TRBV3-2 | CASSQFSGTSGSLGFTDTQYF | TGTGCCAGCAGCCAATTTTCCGGTACTAGCGGGAGTTTGGGTTTCACAGATACGCAGTATTTT
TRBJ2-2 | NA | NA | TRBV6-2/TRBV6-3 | CASSYYGELFF | TGTGCCAGCAGTTATTACGGGGAGCTGTTTTTT
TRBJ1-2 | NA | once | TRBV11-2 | CASSLVGGEGYTF | TGTGCCAGCAGCTTAGTAGGTGGGGAGGGCTACACCTTC
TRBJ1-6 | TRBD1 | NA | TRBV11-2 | CASSLLARQGWSPLHF | TGTGCCAGCAGCTTATTGGCCCGACAGGGTTGGTCACCCCTCCACTTT
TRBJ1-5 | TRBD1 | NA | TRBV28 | CASSFWTGGDQPQHF | TGTGCCAGCAGTTTTTGGACAGGGGGAGACCAGCCCCAGCATTTT
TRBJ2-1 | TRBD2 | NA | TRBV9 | CASSVAGGVSYNEQFF | TGTGCCAGCAGCGTAGCGGGAGGGGTGTCCTACAATGAGCAGTTCTTC
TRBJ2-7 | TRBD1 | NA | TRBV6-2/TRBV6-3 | CASSIRTGWYEQYF | TGTGCCAGCAGTATACGGACAGGTTGGTACGAGCAGTACTTC
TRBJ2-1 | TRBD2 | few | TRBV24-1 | CATSGGVREGSEQFF | TGTGCCACCAGTGGAGGGGTGCGGGAGGGGAGTGAGCAGTTCTTC
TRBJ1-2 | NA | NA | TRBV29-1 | CSVEPAGAYGYTF | TGCAGCGTTGAACCAGCTGGGGCCTATGGCTACACCTTC
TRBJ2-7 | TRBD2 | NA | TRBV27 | CASSLLAGGIHEQYF | TGTGCCAGCAGTTTACTAGCGGGAGGGATCCACGAGCAGTACTTC
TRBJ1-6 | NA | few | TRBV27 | CASSLLGYNSPLHF | TGTGCCAGCAGCCTTCTGGGCTATAATTCACCCCTCCACTTT
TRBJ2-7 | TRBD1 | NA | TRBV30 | CAWTRGYEQYF | TGTGCCTGGACCAGGGGGTACGAGCAGTACTTC
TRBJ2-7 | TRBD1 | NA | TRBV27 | CASSLYGQGYEQYF | TGTGCCAGCAGTTTATATGGACAGGGCTACGAGCAGTACTTC
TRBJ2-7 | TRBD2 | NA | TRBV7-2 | CASSLGIAGGPHYEQYF | TGTGCCAGCAGCTTAGGAATAGCGGGAGGGCCCCACTACGAGCAGTACTTC
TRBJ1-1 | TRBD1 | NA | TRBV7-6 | CASSIAGTENTEAFF | TGTGCCAGCAGCATCGCCGGGACAGAGAACACTGAAGCTTTCTTT
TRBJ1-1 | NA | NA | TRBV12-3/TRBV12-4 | CASSLQEGTEAFF | TGTGCCAGCAGTTTACAGGAGGGCACTGAAGCTTTCTTT
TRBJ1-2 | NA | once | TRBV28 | CASSATGTYGYTF | TGTGCCAGCAGCGCAACCGGGACCTATGGCTACACCTTC
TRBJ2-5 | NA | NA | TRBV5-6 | CASSLSNTQETQYF | TGTGCCAGCAGCTTGTCGAACACCCAAGAGACCCAGTACTTC
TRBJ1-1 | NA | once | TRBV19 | CASLGRERTEAFF | TGTGCCAGTCTAGGACGGGAACGGACTGAAGCTTTCTTT
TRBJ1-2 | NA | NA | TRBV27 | CASSFEGGYGYTF | TGTGCCAGCAGTTTCGAAGGGGGCTATGGCTACACCTTC
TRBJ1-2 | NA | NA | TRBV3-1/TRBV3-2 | CASSPSGPHGYTF | TGTGCCAGCAGCCCATCGGGCCCTCATGGCTACACCTTC
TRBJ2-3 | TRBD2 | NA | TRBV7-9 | CASSALAGGTDTQYF | TGTGCCAGCAGCGCACTAGCGGGAGGGACAGATACGCAGTATTTT
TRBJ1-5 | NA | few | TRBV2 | CASSETRQGASAQHF | TGTGCCAGCAGTGAAACCCGGCAGGGAGCCTCGGCCCAGCATTTT
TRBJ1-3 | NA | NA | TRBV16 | CASSVGSGNTIYF | TGTGCCAGCAGCGTGGGATCTGGAAACACCATATATTTT
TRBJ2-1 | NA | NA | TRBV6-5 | CASSSRALPNEQFF | TGTGCCAGCAGCTCTCGAGCCCTCCCCAATGAGCAGTTCTTC
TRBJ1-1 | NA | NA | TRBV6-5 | CASSYARAADTEAFF | TGTGCCAGCAGTTACGCCCGGGCCGCCGATACTGAAGCTTTCTTT
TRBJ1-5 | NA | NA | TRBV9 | CASSPVEQPQHF | TGTGCCAGCAGCCCTGTGGAGCAGCCCCAGCATTTT
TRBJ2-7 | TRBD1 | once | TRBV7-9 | CASSPDRAGALSEQYF | TGTGCCAGCAGCCCTGACAGGGCAGGGGCGCTTAGCGAGCAGTACTTC
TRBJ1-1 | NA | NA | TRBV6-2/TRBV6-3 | CASSRDWAQGAEAFF | TGTGCCAGCAGCCGCGACTGGGCGCAAGGCGCTGAAGCTTTCTTT
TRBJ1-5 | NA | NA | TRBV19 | CASSIGGVGQPQHF | TGTGCCAGTAGTATCGGGGGCGTTGGACAGCCCCAGCATTTT